The TCR beta chain described here comes from a study of T-cell reconstitution after alpha-beta-depleted transplantation in children (TCRdb year 2016). Broadly, across the study: T-cell immune reconstitution after TCRalphabeta/CD19-depleted allogeneic hematopoietic cell transplantation in children was quantitatively tracked in the study by means of TCR repertoire profiling.

In the paper's terms, the treatment or condition label means: allogeneic hematopoietic cell transplantation with graft depleted of TCRalphabeta T cells and CD19 B cells. The transplant recipients were children given TCRalphabeta/CD19-depleted allogeneic hematopoietic cell grafts. V loses 0 bases, J loses 1 base, and the germline ends lie 12 bases apart. Sequences MNHEY (CDR1) and SVGAGI (CDR2) are obtained from the germline V gene. Including the terminal cysteine and phenylalanine, the CDR3 comprises 17 residues. CDR3 DNA only is kept here, 51 bases in frame from base 1. In regard to this clonotype: It has no known antigen specificity. No clone much larger than this one lies a single base away; base qualities are absent.

Results and caveats for the whole study, not just this receptor: The frequencies of hyperexpanded clones fell over the following months, and after one year, T-cell counts and TCRbeta diversity were mostly attributed to newly produced T cells. About two months after transplant, the apparently early recovery of alphabetaT-cell counts reportedly depended on just several hundred clones that had expanded rapidly and came from non-depleted graft cells. The high TCRbeta diversity at day 60 in some patients was ascribed to recipient T cells and intrathymic progenitors that had survived conditioning.

Receptors were amplified or captured by PCR. Sequenced using an Illumina HiSeq 2500. TCR library preparation used molecular barcoding, with unique molecular identifiers applied to normalize quantification of the TCRbeta repertoire. Clones were called with MiXCR by TCRdb after fastp trimmed the public reads at Q25, and only in-frame beta chains were retained. Each entry is one CDR3 protein sequence, shown with its most common DNA and genes. This sample is represented by 750,000 to 950,000 distinct CDR3 sequences; roughly 16% of them were singletons. The ten largest clonotypes hold around 5.3% of the sample.

The chain is encoded by TRBV6-5 joined to TRBJ2-2; 6 matching bases give a weak D call of TRBD1. The input for sequencing was PBMCs, mostly from graft donor cells, taken 360 days after TCRalphabeta/CD19-depleted stem cell transplant. The sequence was obtained from a male patient between 10 and 17 years old who had a stem cell transplant for acute lymphoblastic leukemia, so the T cells may come from the graft donor. The DNA reads TGTGCCAGCAGTTACTCCGCCGGGACAATGAACACCGGGGAGCTGTTTTTT. It encodes CASSYSAGTMNTGELFF.